Presented here are 27 T cell receptor beta chains from one specimen sequenced in a study of OX40 agonist ivuxolimab in advanced cancers. The repertoire was sequenced with immunoSEQ multiplex PCR; TCRdb's copy has only in-frame clones and lacks some. The sample lists around 60,000 clones; approximately 89% were seen once. Sequencing was performed on CD4+ or CD8+ T cells sorted from blood, taken in a trial of the OX40 agonist ivuxolimab. The receptors come from an adult with an advanced solid tumor such as melanoma, head and neck, liver or kidney cancer.

CDR3 nucleotide sequence: TGTGCCAGCAGCGTACTAGCGGGAGAAATCAATGAGCAGTTCTTC. This translates into CASSVLAGEINEQFF. V and J are TRBV11-2 and TRBJ2-1; 11 positions match TRBD2. Germline V gives CDR1 SGHAT, CDR2 FQNNGV. The CDR3 runs 15 residues. The V segment lost 5 bases and the J segment 6 bases; nucleotides outside the gene matches: 6. Using reference TRBV11-2 and TRBJ2-1 for the parts outside the CDR3, the full variable domain is EAGVAQSPRYKIIEKRQSVAFWCNPISGHATLYWYQQILGQGPKLLIQFQNNGVVDDSQLPKDRFSAERLKGVDSTLKIQPAKLEDSAVYLCASSVLAGEINEQFFGPGTRLTVL.

In its sample, this clone was seen once. V and J are TRBV6-1 and TRBJ1-1; 11 nucleotides match TRBD1. The length of the CDR3 is 15 residues. Germline CDR1 reads MNHNS; CDR2 reads SASEGT. V lost 6 bases and J lost 2; bases outside the gene matches: 5. In DNA form, the CDR3 reads TGTGCCAGCAGCCGGGACAGGGGGGGTAACACTGAAGCTTTCTTT. The encoded protein is CASSRDRGGNTEAFF.

This rearrangement joins TRBV7-9 to TRBJ2-3; no reliable D call. The CDR3 loop spans 13 amino acids. V was pared by 2 bases and J by 3 bases, with 6 bases between. Germline V gene data show CDR1 as SEHNR and CDR2 as FQNEAQ (reference sequence). The CDR3, as DNA: TGTGCCAGCAGCTTATCTTCAACAGATACGCAGTATTTT. This encodes CASSLSSTDTQYF.

The chain has TRBV29-1 and TRBJ2-7; D is perhaps TRBD1 (5 bases). CDR3 length: 12 residues. V was clipped by 4 bases and J by 2 bases, with 9 bases between them. Germline V gives CDR1 SQVTM, CDR2 ANQGSEA. The CDR3 DNA reads as TGCAGCGTTGTCGAGGACACCTACGAGCAGTACTTC. It codes for CSVVEDTYEQYF.

The CDR3 is CASSIERLAGGNNEQFF. In DNA, the CDR3 is TGTGCCAGTAGTATAGAGCGGCTAGCGGGAGGGAACAATGAGCAGTTCTTC. The rearrangement uses TRBV19 and TRBJ2-1; TRBD2 matches 12 bases. CDR3 length: 17 residues. J gave up 5 bases and V 0 bases, and 5 bases lay outside the gene matches. Germline V gene sequence: CDR1 LNHDA, CDR2 SQIVND (reference sequence).

The gene calls are TRBV30 and TRBJ2-7, with D maybe TRBD1 (5 bases). Germline CDR1 reads GTSNPN; CDR2 reads SVGIG (reference sequence). Trimming pared 7 bases from V and 12 bases from J, leaving 13 bases between. This CDR3 comprises 9 residues. As DNA, the CDR3 is TGTGCCTTTGACAGACCACCGTACTTC. Translated, it gives CAFDRPPYF.

V gene TRBV5-1 combines with J gene TRBJ2-7; no reliable D call. This CDR3 has 12 residues. Germline V gene lookup returns CDR1 SGHRS and CDR2 YFSETQ. Trimming pared 2 bases from V and 5 bases from J, leaving 8 bases between. In nucleotides, the CDR3 is TGCGCCAGCAGCTTCGGTGGGGACGAGCAGTACTTC. Amino acids: CASSFGGDEQYF.

As DNA, the CDR3 is TGTGCCAGTAGTATCGGCGGGACAGGGACGTACGAGCAGTACTTC. It is translated as CASSIGGTGTYEQYF. The rearrangement joins TRBV19 to TRBJ2-7; 9 bases match TRBD1. After removal of 3 bases from V and 4 bases from J, the junction contained 7 bases not matched to a gene. Germline assignment: CDR1 LNHDA and CDR2 SQIVND (reference sequence). The CDR3 has 15 residues.

This chain joins TRBV19 and TRBJ2-3, with 7 bases identical to TRBD2. CDR3 size: 16 residues. Germline V gene data show CDR1 as LNHDA and CDR2 as SQIVND (reference sequence). V lost 6 bases to trimming and J lost 2 bases; unmatched junction nucleotides: 11. CDR3 loop: CASSGEPGLNTDTQYF. The CDR3 nucleotides read TGTGCCAGTAGCGGTGAACCGGGACTAAACACAGATACGCAGTATTTT. The whole variable domain, filled in from reference TRBV19 and TRBJ2-3, reads DGGITQSPKYLFRKEGQNVTLSCEQNLNHDAMYWYRQDPGQGLRLIYYSQIVNDFQKGDIAEGYSVSREKKESFPLTVTSAQKNPTAFYLCASSGEPGLNTDTQYFGPGTRLTVL.

In regard to this clone: A read error may account for a junction end that differs from germline. V gene TRBV7-6 combines with J gene TRBJ2-1; TRBD2 aligns across 11 bases. The CDR3 spans 18 residues. Per the germline V gene, CDR1 is SGHVS and CDR2 is FNYEAQ. For the CDR3, the DNA is TGTGCCAGCAGCCCGGGGGTACTAGCGGGAGTCTCCCACAATGAGCAGTTCTTC. Residues: CASSPGVLAGVSHNEQFF.

This sequence joins TRBV7-9 and TRBJ2-1; 7 positions match TRBD1. This CDR3 is 15 amino acids long. The germline gives CDR1 SEHNR, CDR2 FQNEAQ (reference sequence). The ends lost 6 bases at V and 4 bases at J; junction bases unmatched: 9. The CDR3 DNA sequence: TGTGCCAGCAGTTACGAGGGGGCGGGTTACAATGAGCAGTTCTTC. The encoded protein is CASSYEGAGYNEQFF.

The genes are TRBV19 and TRBJ2-1, with D perhaps given as TRBD1 or TRBD2 (6 bases each). The V gene lost 6 bases and the J gene lost 10 bases, with 16 bases spanning the gap. CDR3 length equals 13 residues. The germline V gene encodes CDR1 LNHDA and CDR2 SQIVND (reference sequence). Here the CDR3 DNA reads TGTGCCAGTAGGCCGGGGGCGGGGTGGGAGCAGTTCTTC. It codes for CASRPGAGWEQFF.

The chain has TRBV5-1 and TRBJ2-3; D is perhaps TRBD2 (6 bases). This CDR3 is built from 15 residues. The germline V gene encodes CDR1 SGHRS and CDR2 YFSETQ. V lost 0 bases to trimming and J lost 3 bases, with 11 bases between them. CDR3 loop: CASSLDGGATDTQYF. The CDR3 DNA reads as TGCGCCAGCAGCTTGGATGGAGGGGCGACAGATACGCAGTATTTT.

This chain's CDR3 is CASGTGTGGREKLFF. CDR3 DNA: TGTGCCAGTGGCACCGGGACAGGGGGCCGGGAAAAACTGTTTTTT. The J gene is TRBJ1-4, the V gene TRBV19, with TRBD1 matching 12 bases. CDR1 and CDR2 (germline): LNHDA, SQIVND (reference sequence). The V segment lost 8 bases and the J segment 8 bases; nucleotides outside the gene matches: 9. CDR3 length equals 15 residues.

This chain links TRBV25-1 with TRBJ1-3; D is ambiguous. Germline CDR1 is MGHDK and CDR2 is SYGVNS. V lost 1 base and J lost 4, with 5 bases in between. This CDR3 spans 13 amino acids. CDR3 residues: CASSESPGNTIYF. CDR3 nucleotide sequence: TGTGCCAGCAGTGAATCCCCCGGAAACACCATATATTTT.

The chain recombines TRBV6-1 with TRBJ2-2; D possibly corresponds to TRBD1 (6 bases). Trimming stripped 6 bases from V and 6 bases from J, with 14 bases between. The CDR3 length is 14 residues. Germline CDR1 is MNHNS and CDR2 is SASEGT. CDR3 nucleotide sequence: TGTGCCAGCAGCAGGACAGCCTCTTCCGGGGAGCTGTTTTTT. Encoded protein: CASSRTASSGELFF.

This clone was seen a single time. The V gene is TRBV28, the J gene TRBJ2-7; possible D gene TRBD1, 6 bases. Trimming stripped 5 bases from V and 4 bases from J, with 9 bases between. The CDR3 spans 12 residues. Germline V gene data show CDR1 as MDHEN and CDR2 as SYDVKM. Here the CDR3 DNA reads TGTGCCAGCAGTGGGACACTTTACGAGCAGTACTTC. Amino acids: CASSGTLYEQYF.

The rearrangement joins TRBV25-1 to TRBJ2-1; 11 nucleotides match TRBD1. The germline V gene has CDR1 MGHDK and CDR2 SYGVNS. Trimming removed 4 bases from V and 2 bases from J; junction bases left unmatched: 1. CDR3 length: 15 amino acids. CDR3 nucleotides: TGTGCCAGCAGTGCGGGACAGGGGGCCTACAATGAGCAGTTCTTC. Protein: CASSAGQGAYNEQFF. Together with reference TRBV25-1 and TRBJ2-1, the CDR3 gives the full variable domain: EADIYQTPRYLVIGTGKKITLECSQTMGHDKMYWYQQDPGMELHLIHYSYGVNSTEKGDLSSESTVSRIRTEHFPLTLESARPSHTSQYLCASSAGQGAYNEQFFGPGTRLTVL.

The V and J genes are TRBV30 and TRBJ1-5; no clear D. Per germline, CDR1 GTSNPN and CDR2 SVGIG (reference sequence). This CDR3 is 14 amino acids long. The ends were cut back, 4 bases at V and 3 bases at J, with 13 bases in the middle. The CDR3 DNA follows: TGTGCCTGGAACCGTGGCAGCAACAATCAGCCCCAGCATTTT. It yields the protein CAWNRGSNNQPQHF.

The V and J genes are TRBV10-3 and TRBJ1-1, with D unresolved. Trimming took 1 base from V and 5 from J, leaving 8 bases between them. Germline lookup yields CDR1 ENHRY and CDR2 SYGVKD. The CDR3 spans 13 residues. In nucleotides, the CDR3 is TGTGCCATCAGTGAGTGGGCGGAGACTGAAGCTTTCTTT. This translates into CAISEWAETEAFF.

The chain combines TRBV19 with TRBJ2-7; TRBD1 aligns across 9 bases. Germline V gives CDR1 LNHDA, CDR2 SQIVND (reference sequence). V gave up 3 bases and J gave up 7 bases; unmatched junction bases: 16. The CDR3 length is 17 residues. The CDR3 here is CASSIRPLGQGHQEQYF. CDR3 bases: TGTGCCAGTAGTATCCGGCCCCTCGGACAGGGGCATCAAGAGCAGTACTTC.

The rearrangement links TRBV25-1 to TRBJ1-1, with TRBD1 matching 9 bases. Trimming cost V 5 bases and J 5 bases; bases outside gene matches: 9. CDR3 size: 15 residues. Germline loops: CDR1 MGHDK, CDR2 SYGVNS. The CDR3 sequence: CASSPHRGPGTEAFF. The CDR3, as DNA: TGTGCCAGCAGTCCGCACAGGGGGCCGGGAACTGAAGCTTTCTTT.

The CDR3 here is CASSFSLGNEQFF. The DNA of the CDR3 is TGTGCCAGCAGCTTCTCCCTGGGAAATGAGCAGTTCTTC. J is TRBJ2-1 and V is TRBV5-6; D is uncertain. The CDR3 is made up of 13 amino acids. CDR1 is SGHDT, CDR2 YYEEEE, per germline. Trimming pared 2 bases from V and 7 bases from J, leaving 10 bases between.

This clone occurred once. The chain has TRBV14 and TRBJ2-3, with a tentative D call TRBD2 (5 bases). This CDR3 has 18 residues. The germline CDR1 and CDR2 sequences are SGHDN and FVKESK. V was clipped by 1 base and J by 3 bases, with 20 bases between them. The CDR3 DNA follows: TGTGCCAGCAGCCAAGGATGGGAGTCTCCGGGCCAAACAGATACGCAGTATTTT. Its translation is CASSQGWESPGQTDTQYF.

J is TRBJ2-7 and V is TRBV7-6, with D possibly TRBD2 on 7 matching bases. The V gene's germline CDR1 is SGHVS and CDR2 FNYEAQ. V gave up 0 bases and J gave up 4 bases, with 19 bases separating them. The CDR3 runs to 17 residues. In DNA, the CDR3 is TGTGCCAGCAGCTTAGCGTCGCAGGGGAGGGCTATGTACGAGCAGTACTTC. This encodes CASSLASQGRAMYEQYF.

This clone has only a few counts. The chain combines TRBV5-8 with TRBJ1-2; D not resolved. The CDR3 runs 13 residues. V lost 4 bases and J lost 4, with 11 bases in between. Germline values: CDR1 SGHTS, CDR2 YDEGEE. The CDR3 nucleotides are TGTGCCAGCAGCCCGCAACCCTCCTATGGCTACACCTTC. Translation gives CASSPQPSYGYTF.

The V and J genes are TRBV5-1 and TRBJ2-1; 7 bases fit TRBD1. CDR3 length equals 16 residues. V dropped 0 bases and J dropped 0; count of bases not matched to a gene: 3. CDR1 and CDR2 from the germline V gene are SGHRS and YFSETQ. The CDR3, as DNA: TGCGCCAGCAGCTTGGAGACAGGGAGCTCCTACAATGAGCAGTTCTTC. It yields the protein CASSLETGSSYNEQFF.